These 8 T cell receptor beta chains share one sample of origin, sequenced in a study of technical replicates of blood from several donors. TCRdb's copy holds only in-frame clones and misses some; the assay was immunoSEQ multiplex PCR. Altogether over 75,000 clones are present, under 97% being singletons, with the ten largest covering roughly 0.22%. The material sequenced was T cells isolated from PBMCs. All receptors come from a human donor in good health.

This rearrangement joins TRBV27 to TRBJ2-1; 13 bases agree with TRBD2. Germline V lookup: CDR1 MNHEY, CDR2 SMNVEV (reference sequence). The CDR3 sequence is 14 residues long. V trimming: 8 bases; J trimming: 3 bases; junction bases outside the gene matches: 1. The CDR3 spells CASRLAGGYNEQFF. The CDR3, as DNA: TGTGCCAGCCGACTAGCGGGAGGCTACAATGAGCAGTTCTTC.

The sample holds a few counts of this clone. The chain has TRBV9 and TRBJ1-2, with TRBD1 matching 10 bases. The CDR3 consists of 15 residues. From germline, CDR1 is SGDLS and CDR2 YYNGEE. V gave up 4 bases and J gave up 4 bases; unmatched junction bases: 7. The CDR3, as DNA: TGTGCCAGCAGCTCAGGGACAGGGGATAGCTATGGCTACACCTTC. This gives the protein CASSSGTGDSYGYTF.

The rearrangement joins TRBV19 to TRBJ2-1; TRBD2 matches at 9 bases. Unmatched junction bases numbered 14, after V lost 1 base and J lost 7 bases. The germline CDR1 and CDR2 sequences are LNHDA and SQIVND (reference sequence). The CDR3 runs 18 residues. The CDR3 sequence: CASSIALGASGVGNEQFF. Written as DNA, the CDR3 is TGTGCCAGTAGTATAGCGCTCGGGGCTAGCGGGGTTGGGAATGAGCAGTTCTTC. Full variable domain (missing parts from reference TRBV19 and TRBJ2-1): DGGITQSPKYLFRKEGQNVTLSCEQNLNHDAMYWYRQDPGQGLRLIYYSQIVNDFQKGDIAEGYSVSREKKESFPLTVTSAQKNPTAFYLCASSIALGASGVGNEQFFGPGTRLTVL.

The gene calls are TRBV10-3 and TRBJ2-5, with 9 nucleotides matching TRBD1. The CDR3 extends over 16 amino acids. The germline gives CDR1 ENHRY, CDR2 SYGVKD. Trimming took 6 bases from V and 4 from J; bases not matched to a gene: 12. The DNA of the CDR3 is TGTGCCATCAGCTTTTCTGAAGGACAGGGGACAGAGACCCAGTACTTC. It translates to CAISFSEGQGTETQYF.

V gene TRBV6-1 combines with J gene TRBJ1-2; 7 nucleotides match TRBD1. This CDR3 spans 15 amino acids. Germline CDR1 reads MNHNS; CDR2 reads SASEGT. V shed 4 bases, J shed 6 bases, and the junction held 11 bases outside the gene matches. In nucleotides, the CDR3 is TGTGCCAGCAGTGCCCGAGACAGGGAATGGAATGGCTACACCTTC. Translating it yields CASSARDREWNGYTF.

The rearrangement links TRBV9 to TRBJ2-3; 7 nucleotides line up with TRBD2. The germline CDR1 and CDR2 sequences are SGDLS and YYNGEE. V lost 3 bases and J lost 5; bases outside the gene matches: 9. The CDR3 runs 15 residues. CDR3 loop: CASSASGNQRDTQYF. The CDR3 region has the DNA TGTGCCAGCAGCGCAAGCGGGAATCAAAGAGATACGCAGTATTTT.

The chain joins TRBV4-1 to TRBJ2-3; 8 bases are a match to TRBD2. CDR3 length: 17 amino acids. CDR1 is MGHRA, CDR2 YSYEKL, per germline. V dropped 1 base and J dropped 6; count of bases not matched to a gene: 12. The CDR3 DNA reads TGCGCCAGCAGCCAAGTCATCCCAGCGGGGGCCGGTGATACGCAGTATTTT. Residues: CASSQVIPAGAGDTQYF.

Only a few counts were recorded for this clone. The chain combines TRBV2 with TRBJ1-1; maybe TRBD1 (6 bases). Trimming removed 4 bases from V and 0 bases from J, with 12 bases in between. The CDR3 runs to 15 residues. CDR1 is SNHLY and CDR2 is FYNNEI in the germline V gene. The CDR3 region has the DNA TGTGCCAGCAGTGGGGCTAGGGACATGAACACTGAAGCTTTCTTT. Residues: CASSGARDMNTEAFF.